Sequencing of this T cell receptor (beta chain) was carried out in a study of CD8+CD57+ T cells in acquired aplastic anemia. Overall study: Sorted CD4+ plus CD8+ cells gave DNA averaging about 3.2 ug. The study, taken as a whole, reports: There were roughly 28 CD8+ CDR3 sequences that occurred in both patients and controls.

This clonotype was seen many times. Its antigen is unidentified. It was patients with CD8+CD57+ cell expansion by flow cytometry who were chosen for sequencing. Among the patients, none had received any therapy at the time of blood sampling. Per the germline V gene, CDR1 is MNHNS and CDR2 is SASEGT. V lost 6 bases and J lost 8; bases outside the gene matches: 8. CDR3 length: 15 residues. Genomic DNA, the template, was used for profiling of the TCR beta VDJ and CDR3. TCRdb analysed the reads with MiXCR anew, one entry per CDR3 protein. The sample consists of 95,000 to 150,000 distinct CDR3 sequences, 55% to 70% of them appearing once.

This sequence was found in a human donor with aplastic anemia. Sequenced input: sorted CD4+, CD8+, or CD8+CD57+ T cells (not recorded which) from PBMCs. The genes are TRBV6-1 and TRBJ1-6; 9 bases are a match to TRBD1. The CDR3 DNA reads as TGTGCCAGCAGCCAAGGACAGGGGCCGGATTCACCCCTCCACTTT. Amino acids: CASSQGQGPDSPLHF.